The 26 T cell receptor beta chains reported below all come from one sample, sequenced in a study of blood T cell repertoires in COVID-19. TCRdb's copy holds only in-frame clones and misses some; the assay was immunoSEQ multiplex PCR. This table holds about 130,000 clones, around nine tenths found once. The sequencing sample was made of PBMCs or T cells enriched from blood (not recorded which). The receptor source for this set is a woman between 45 and 60 years old who had recovered from COVID-19.

The V gene is TRBV27, the J gene TRBJ2-1; 7 bases line up with TRBD1. Germline V gene data show CDR1 as MNHEY and CDR2 as SMNVEV (reference sequence). V lost 7 bases, J lost 1 base, and 7 bases stayed unmatched. This CDR3 is 15 amino acids long. This CDR3 is CASTRGTLSYNEQFF. In DNA, the CDR3 is TGTGCCAGCACCAGGGGGACACTTTCCTACAATGAGCAGTTCTTC.

The rearrangement joins TRBV2 to TRBJ2-3; 14 bases align to TRBD2. CDR3 size: 15 residues. CDR1 and CDR2 from the germline V gene are SNHLY and FYNNEI. V dropped 8 bases and J dropped 4; count of bases not matched to a gene: 5. The CDR3 reads CASGTSGGVADTQYF. In DNA form, the CDR3 reads TGTGCCAGCGGGACTAGCGGGGGTGTTGCAGATACGCAGTATTTT.

This rearrangement joins TRBV25-1 to TRBJ1-4; perhaps TRBD1 as D (6 bases). Per germline, CDR1 MGHDK and CDR2 SYGVNS. With 1 base removed from V and 8 bases from J, the gap between germline ends came to 11 bases. The CDR3 runs to 14 residues. The DNA of the CDR3 is TGTGCCAGCAGTGAATTGGGGGGGCTGGAAAAACTGTTTTTT. This sequence encodes CASSELGGLEKLFF.

The chain joins TRBV12-3 or TRBV12-4 to TRBJ2-5; D not resolved. Trimming left V 6 bases short and J 5 bases short, with 10 bases between. The CDR3 covers 12 residues. CDR3 DNA: TGTGCCAGCAGGTCTTCCGGGGAGACCCAGTACTTC. Translated: CASRSSGETQYF.

This chain connects TRBV10-1 to TRBJ1-1; D not resolved. Trimming left V 0 bases short and J 0 bases short, with 11 bases between. Germline CDR1 WNHNN, CDR2 SYGVQD (reference sequence). The CDR3 is 16 amino acids. Here the CDR3 DNA reads TGCGCCAGCAGTGAGTCGTTTCCGGTCATGAACACTGAAGCTTTCTTT. The encoded protein is CASSESFPVMNTEAFF.

The DNA for the CDR3 is TGCGCCAGCAGTGATGGCGGGACGGGGACTGAAGCTTTCTTT. Its translation: CASSDGGTGTEAFF. The chain employs TRBV10-1 and TRBJ1-1; weak D call: TRBD1 (5 bases). Per the germline V gene, CDR1 is WNHNN and CDR2 is SYGVQD (reference sequence). The CDR3 has 14 amino acids. V shed 3 bases and J shed 5 bases, with 13 bases lying between them.

The J gene is TRBJ1-5, the V gene TRBV6-2 or TRBV6-3; 9 bases are shared with TRBD1. J gave up 5 bases and V 5 bases, and 13 bases lay outside the gene matches. CDR1 and CDR2 (germline): MNHEY, SVGEGT. The CDR3 runs to 17 residues. The DNA for the CDR3 is TGTGCCAGCAGTAACCTAAAATCACAGGGGGCGGATCAGCCCCAGCATTTT. Amino acids: CASSNLKSQGADQPQHF.

This clone was counted only a few times. This chain connects TRBV2 to TRBJ2-1; TRBD1 matches 8 bases. Germline values: CDR1 SNHLY, CDR2 FYNNEI. The CDR3 runs to 13 residues. Trimming at V came to 6 bases and at J to 14 bases, leaving 12 bases not matched to a gene. Here the CDR3 DNA reads TGTGCCAGCAGGGGTACTGGACAGGGCTACAAGTTCTTC. It specifies CASRGTGQGYKFF. The full variable domain, completed using reference TRBV2 and TRBJ2-1, is EPEVTQTPSHQVTQMGQEVILRCVPISNHLYFYWYRQILGQKVEFLVSFYNNEISEKSEIFDDQFSVERPDGSNFTLKIRSTKLEDSAMYFCASRGTGQGYKFFGPGTRLTVL.

The chain carries TRBV6-1 and TRBJ1-3, with 8 bases aligning to TRBD1. The CDR3 totals 17 residues. V gave up 4 bases and J gave up 0 bases; unmatched junction bases: 8. Germline V CDR1 and CDR2: MNHNS, SASEGT. The CDR3, as DNA: TGTGCCAGCAGTGGCCGGGACAGGCTACACTCTGGAAACACCATATATTTT. It is translated as CASSGRDRLHSGNTIYF.

This clone was seen a single time. The V gene is TRBV15, the J gene TRBJ2-7, with D unresolved. The germline gives CDR1 LNHNV, CDR2 YYDKDF (reference sequence). Trimming pared 0 bases from V and 5 bases from J, leaving 11 bases between. CDR3 length: 14 amino acids. The CDR3 DNA sequence: TGTGCCACCAGCAGAGATTCTTTAGTCCACGAGCAGTACTTC. This sequence encodes CATSRDSLVHEQYF.

V usage is TRBV24-1 and J usage is TRBJ2-2; TRBD1 matches at 7 bases. The CDR3 totals 20 residues. After removal of 6 bases from V and 1 base from J, the junction contained 19 bases not matched to a gene. Germline lookup yields CDR1 KGHDR and CDR2 SFDVKD. The CDR3 DNA reads as TGTGCCACCAGTCCAGGGCCCTTCACTTTGGGGACAGAGAACACCGGGGAGCTGTTTTTT. Protein sequence: CATSPGPFTLGTENTGELFF.

Only one count was recorded for this clone. The gene calls are TRBV19 and TRBJ2-7, with 10 nucleotides matching TRBD2. Looked up from germline, CDR1 is LNHDA and CDR2 is SQIVND (reference sequence). Germline trimming cut 3 bases from V and 2 bases from J; bases unmatched to any gene: 7. The CDR3 is 16 amino acids. CDR3 amino acids: CASSIRSSGGPYEQYF. DNA for the CDR3: TGTGCCAGTAGTATCCGGTCTAGCGGGGGCCCCTACGAGCAGTACTTC.

This rearrangement joins TRBV3-1 (or the pseudogene TRBV3-2) to TRBJ2-1; D might be TRBD1 (6 bases). Germline CDR1 is LGHDT and CDR2 is YNNKEL (reference sequence). Trimming stripped 0 bases from V and 2 bases from J, with 11 bases between. This CDR3 spans 16 amino acids. The CDR3 is CASSQDRGSPYNEQFF. The CDR3 coding sequence is TGTGCCAGCAGCCAAGATAGGGGGTCACCCTACAATGAGCAGTTCTTC.

Note on this clone: Other DNA variants within this sample encode the same CDR3. The CDR3 here is CASSYSRDQPQHF. As DNA, the CDR3 is TGTGCCAGCAGTTACTCTCGGGATCAGCCCCAGCATTTT. This rearrangement joins TRBV6-5 to TRBJ1-5, with D hard to call. This CDR3 region has 13 residues. From germline, CDR1 is MNHEY and CDR2 SVGAGI. The V gene lost 0 bases and the J gene lost 5 bases, with 5 bases spanning the gap.

The chain joins TRBV7-6 to TRBJ1-1; 8 bases map to TRBD1. The V gene end was trimmed by 2 bases and the J gene end by 11 bases; junction bases not matched to a gene: 10. CDR1 and CDR2 from the germline V gene are SGHVS and FNYEAQ. The CDR3 spans 14 residues. DNA for the CDR3: TGTGCCAGCAGCTTACGAATAGAGGACAGGGAGGCTTTCTTT. Translating it yields CASSLRIEDREAFF. The full variable domain, its missing parts supplied by reference TRBV7-6 and TRBJ1-1, is GAGVSQSPRYKVTKRGQDVALRCDPISGHVSLYWYRQALGQGPEFLTYFNYEAQQDKSGLPNDRFSAERPEGSISTLTIQRTEQRDSAMYRCASSLRIEDREAFFGQGTRLTVV.

The V call is TRBV9, the J call TRBJ1-4; tentatively, D is TRBD1 (5 bases). CDR3 length: 15 residues. Trimming stripped 3 bases from V and 0 bases from J, with 9 bases between. CDR1 and CDR2 (germline): SGDLS, YYNGEE. The CDR3 is CASSDSGATNEKLFF. CDR3 bases: TGTGCCAGCAGCGATTCGGGGGCAACTAATGAAAAACTGTTTTTT.

The chain has TRBV11-2 and TRBJ2-7; D possibly corresponds to TRBD2 (6 bases). The CDR3 contains 15 residues. Germline V gene sequence: CDR1 SGHAT, CDR2 FQNNGV. V dropped 4 bases and J dropped 9 bases, with 22 bases sitting between them. For the CDR3, the DNA is TGTGCCAGCAGCTCACTCTACAGGACTACCCTGGGGCAGTACTTC. Its translation: CASSSLYRTTLGQYF.

The J gene is TRBJ1-6, the V gene TRBV7-3; TRBD1 is a possible D gene (6 bases). Germline CDR1 and CDR2: SGHTA and FQGTGA. The germline V and J ends were trimmed by 4 bases and 4 bases, with 11 bases remaining between them. The CDR3 is made up of 15 amino acids. The CDR3 protein is CASSSRTVYNSPLHF. The CDR3 DNA sequence: TGTGCCAGCAGCTCCCGGACAGTTTATAATTCACCCCTCCACTTT.

The chain carries TRBV12-5 and TRBJ2-7; D is perhaps TRBD2 (6 bases). CDR3 size: 15 residues. CDR1 LGHNT and CDR2 FRNRAP come from the germline V gene. V was shortened by 0 bases and J by 5 bases, with 14 bases between the two germline ends. The CDR3 loop reads CASGLVRDSPHEQYF. CDR3 nucleotide sequence: TGTGCTAGTGGTTTGGTACGGGACTCCCCCCACGAGCAGTACTTC.

The genes are TRBV5-4 and TRBJ2-1, with TRBD2 identical over 11 bases. Germline V gene lookup returns CDR1 SGHNT and CDR2 YYREEE (reference sequence). Trimming removed 5 bases from V and 4 bases from J; junction bases left unmatched: 5. The CDR3 totals 15 residues. The CDR3 DNA follows: TGTGCCAGCAGTCGTAGCGGGGGGGGGTACAATGAGCAGTTCTTC. Translation gives CASSRSGGGYNEQFF.

The chain joins TRBV11-3 to TRBJ2-3; TRBD2 matches 14 bases. This CDR3 comprises 16 residues. CDR1 is SGHNT and CDR2 is YENEEA in the germline V gene. With V trimmed by 5 bases and J by 2 bases, 3 bases remained unmatched. CDR3 loop: CASSTGLAGVTDTQYF. In DNA form, the CDR3 reads TGTGCCAGCAGCACGGGACTAGCGGGGGTCACAGATACGCAGTATTTT.

The chain carries TRBV19 and TRBJ1-1, with D possibly matching TRBD1 (5 bases). With 0 bases removed from V and 1 base from J, the gap between germline ends came to 9 bases. The CDR3 is 15 residues long. The germline V gene has CDR1 LNHDA and CDR2 SQIVND (reference sequence). The CDR3 sequence: CASSIDSTGNTEAFF. The CDR3 nucleotides read TGTGCCAGTAGTATAGACTCAACAGGGAACACTGAAGCTTTCTTT.

The rearrangement uses TRBV5-1 and TRBJ2-7, with 9 nucleotides matching TRBD1. Unmatched junction bases numbered 9, after V lost 4 bases and J lost 7 bases. The CDR3 consists of 14 residues. CDR1 and CDR2 (germline): SGHRS, YFSETQ. CDR3 DNA sequence: TGCGCCAGCAGCCAGGACAGGGGCCGTCTAGAGCAGTACTTC. As protein: CASSQDRGRLEQYF. Full variable domain (outside the CDR3, taken from reference TRBV5-1 and TRBJ2-7): KAGVTQTPRYLIKTRGQQVTLSCSPISGHRSVSWYQQTPGQGLQFLFEYFSETQRNKGNFPGRFSGRQFSNSRSEMNVSTLELGDSALYLCASSQDRGRLEQYFGPGTRLTVT.

The chain uses TRBV5-4 and TRBJ2-2; a weak D match, TRBD1 (5 bases). Germline CDR1 SGHNT, CDR2 YYREEE (reference sequence). Trimming pared 2 bases from V and 6 bases from J, leaving 11 bases between. The CDR3 is made up of 14 amino acids. The CDR3: CASSLSRQSGELFF. The CDR3, as DNA: TGTGCCAGCAGCTTAAGTCGACAGTCCGGGGAGCTGTTTTTT.

The J gene is TRBJ2-1, the V gene TRBV13; possibly TRBD2 for D (6 bases). V was pared by 3 bases and J by 5 bases, with 14 bases between. CDR1 and CDR2 from the germline V gene are PRHDT and FYEKMQ (reference sequence). The CDR3 covers 15 residues. The CDR3: CASSFRAAGNNEQFF. The CDR3 nucleotides read TGTGCCAGCAGCTTCCGGGCCGCGGGGAACAATGAGCAGTTCTTC.

V usage is TRBV2 and J usage is TRBJ1-3; TRBD1 is a possible D gene (6 bases). There are 15 residues in the CDR3. The germline V and J ends were trimmed by 8 bases and 0 bases, with 14 bases remaining between them. Germline V CDR1 and CDR2: SNHLY, FYNNEI. The CDR3 region has the DNA TGTGCCAGCCTTCGACAGGTGCCCTCTGGAAACACCATATATTTT. This gives the protein CASLRQVPSGNTIYF.